This is a list of T cell receptor beta chains from one sample in a study of blood T cell repertoires in COVID-19. The repertoire was sequenced with immunoSEQ multiplex PCR; TCRdb's copy has only in-frame clones and lacks some. The sample holds approximately 110,000 clones, around 88% seen once. The sample comprised peripheral blood. Receptor source: a human donor in a cohort sampled during active COVID-19. Both conserved end residues are part of each CDR3. The order of the fields is D gene, J gene, V gene, clone size, CDR3 length, CDR3 DNA, CDR3 protein. The D gene is left open where the match is weak. Clone size, where shown, is once, few, many, or a class for clones that have expanded.

d_call: NA; j_call: TRBJ2-6; v_call: TRBV19; clone_size: NA; cdr3_length: 17; cdr3_nt: TGTGCCAGTACTAGCAATAGAATAGGCTCTGGGGCCAACGTCCTGACTTTC; cdr3_aa: CASTSNRIGSGANVLTF
d_call: TRBD1; j_call: TRBJ2-7; v_call: TRBV15; clone_size: NA; cdr3_length: 13; cdr3_nt: TGTGCCACCAGCAGGGACAGGGTCAGCGAGCAGTACTTC; cdr3_aa: CATSRDRVSEQYF
d_call: NA; j_call: TRBJ2-2; v_call: TRBV19; clone_size: NA; cdr3_length: 12; cdr3_nt: TGTGCCAGTACTCACTCCCCCGGGGAGCTGTTTTTT; cdr3_aa: CASTHSPGELFF
d_call: NA; j_call: TRBJ2-5; v_call: TRBV28; clone_size: NA; cdr3_length: 16; cdr3_nt: TGTGCCAGCAGTGGCCGAACGGGAGAAGTTTTAGAGACCCAGTACTTC; cdr3_aa: CASSGRTGEVLETQYF
d_call: NA; j_call: TRBJ1-1; v_call: TRBV27; clone_size: NA; cdr3_length: 16; cdr3_nt: TGTGCCAGCAGTCTCCCCCCGACAGTAGGGAACACTGAAGCTTTCTTT; cdr3_aa: CASSLPPTVGNTEAFF
d_call: NA; j_call: TRBJ1-1; v_call: TRBV12-3/TRBV12-4; clone_size: few; cdr3_length: 12; cdr3_nt: TGTGCCAGTAGGGGGGGAAGGACTGAAGCTTTCTTT; cdr3_aa: CASRGGRTEAFF
d_call: NA; j_call: TRBJ2-2; v_call: TRBV12-3/TRBV12-4; clone_size: NA; cdr3_length: 11; cdr3_nt: TGTGCCATATTTGAGCACGGGGAGCTGTTTTTT; cdr3_aa: CAIFEHGELFF
d_call: TRBD2; j_call: TRBJ2-1; v_call: TRBV7-3; clone_size: few; cdr3_length: 16; cdr3_nt: TGTGCCAGCAGCTCCCAAGGAGCGGGAGGATGGCATGAGCAGTTCTTC; cdr3_aa: CASSSQGAGGWHEQFF
d_call: TRBD1; j_call: TRBJ1-2; v_call: TRBV5-1; clone_size: NA; cdr3_length: 15; cdr3_nt: TGCGCCAGCAGCCTCACCGGGACAGTAAACTATGGCTACACCTTC; cdr3_aa: CASSLTGTVNYGYTF
d_call: TRBD2; j_call: TRBJ2-7; v_call: TRBV5-5; clone_size: once; cdr3_length: 16; cdr3_nt: TGTGCCAGCAGCTTGGAACTAGCGGGAAGGCTCTACGAGCAGTACTTC; cdr3_aa: CASSLELAGRLYEQYF
d_call: TRBD1; j_call: TRBJ2-1; v_call: TRBV5-1; clone_size: once; cdr3_length: 15; cdr3_nt: TGCGCCAGCAGCTCAAAGCCACAGGGGGCGAATGAGCAGTTCTTC; cdr3_aa: CASSSKPQGANEQFF
d_call: NA; j_call: TRBJ2-7; v_call: TRBV5-1; clone_size: NA; cdr3_length: 13; cdr3_nt: TGCGCCAGCAGCTTGGTGCAAGGGGGCGAGCAGTACTTC; cdr3_aa: CASSLVQGGEQYF
d_call: NA; j_call: TRBJ1-1; v_call: TRBV5-6; clone_size: once; cdr3_length: 14; cdr3_nt: TGTGCCAGCAGCTTGGGACACGGGGGGACTGAAGCTTTCTTT; cdr3_aa: CASSLGHGGTEAFF
d_call: TRBD2; j_call: TRBJ2-7; v_call: TRBV5-1; clone_size: NA; cdr3_length: 13; cdr3_nt: TGCGCCAGCAGCTTGGCCAGCGGGAACGAGCAGTACTTC; cdr3_aa: CASSLASGNEQYF
d_call: TRBD1; j_call: TRBJ1-4; v_call: TRBV19; clone_size: NA; cdr3_length: 15; cdr3_nt: TGTGCCAGTAGGGAGCAGGGGGCAACTAATGAAAAACTGTTTTTT; cdr3_aa: CASREQGATNEKLFF
d_call: NA; j_call: TRBJ2-7; v_call: TRBV21-1; clone_size: NA; cdr3_length: 23; cdr3_nt: NA; cdr3_aa: CASSKIGTEPTSSTSGRAEEQYF
d_call: TRBD1; j_call: TRBJ1-2; v_call: TRBV6-2/TRBV6-3; clone_size: NA; cdr3_length: 13; cdr3_nt: TGTGCCAGCAGTCTCAGACAGGGAGCAAGGTACACCTTC; cdr3_aa: CASSLRQGARYTF
d_call: NA; j_call: TRBJ1-6; v_call: TRBV28; clone_size: NA; cdr3_length: 14; cdr3_nt: TGTGCCAGCAGACAAAATACAGGGAATTCACCCCTCCACTTT; cdr3_aa: CASRQNTGNSPLHF
d_call: TRBD1; j_call: TRBJ2-7; v_call: TRBV27; clone_size: NA; cdr3_length: 14; cdr3_nt: TGTGCCACCGAGGGCCTCAGGGGGCGCGGGGAGCAGTACTTC; cdr3_aa: CATEGLRGRGEQYF
d_call: TRBD1; j_call: TRBJ2-7; v_call: TRBV5-1; clone_size: NA; cdr3_length: 15; cdr3_nt: TGCGCCAGCAGCCAAGGGGGGACAGGAACATACGAGCAGTACTTC; cdr3_aa: CASSQGGTGTYEQYF
d_call: TRBD2; j_call: TRBJ2-1; v_call: TRBV3-1/TRBV3-2; clone_size: NA; cdr3_length: 18; cdr3_nt: TGTGCCAGCAGCCCCATTCCCGGGACTAGCGGAGGCCACAATGAGCAGTTCTTC; cdr3_aa: CASSPIPGTSGGHNEQFF
d_call: NA; j_call: TRBJ2-7; v_call: TRBV7-2; clone_size: NA; cdr3_length: 16; cdr3_nt: TGTGCCAGCAGCTTAGATTCCCAGGGTGGGTCCTACGAGCAGTACTTC; cdr3_aa: CASSLDSQGGSYEQYF
d_call: NA; j_call: TRBJ1-5; v_call: TRBV19; clone_size: few; cdr3_length: 16; cdr3_nt: TGTGCCAGTAGTGAATGGGCAGGGCCCGTGTATCAGCCCCAGCATTTT; cdr3_aa: CASSEWAGPVYQPQHF
d_call: NA; j_call: TRBJ2-1; v_call: TRBV15; clone_size: NA; cdr3_length: 15; cdr3_nt: TGTGCCACCAGCAGATCTGGAGGGGTAGGGAATGAGCAGTTCTTC; cdr3_aa: CATSRSGGVGNEQFF
d_call: TRBD1; j_call: TRBJ2-1; v_call: TRBV29-1; clone_size: NA; cdr3_length: 19; cdr3_nt: TGCAGCGTTTCCACCGGGACAGGGGGGATTAGCGGGAGTTGGGGTGAGCAGTTCTTC; cdr3_aa: CSVSTGTGGISGSWGEQFF
d_call: TRBD1; j_call: TRBJ2-2; v_call: TRBV7-9; clone_size: NA; cdr3_length: 18; cdr3_nt: TGTGCCAGCAGCTTTAACCAGGGGGCGCCGAGAAGCACCGGGGAGCTGTTTTTT; cdr3_aa: CASSFNQGAPRSTGELFF
d_call: NA; j_call: TRBJ2-1; v_call: TRBV19; clone_size: NA; cdr3_length: 17; cdr3_nt: TGTGCCAGTAGTATAGTGGCTAGCGTCTTCTCCTACAATGAGCAGTTCTTC; cdr3_aa: CASSIVASVFSYNEQFF
d_call: TRBD2; j_call: TRBJ2-3; v_call: TRBV13; clone_size: NA; cdr3_length: 19; cdr3_nt: TGTGCCAGCAGCTCTCGACTAGCGTCGTTCTCCCTTCCAGCCGATACGCAGTATTTT; cdr3_aa: CASSSRLASFSLPADTQYF
d_call: NA; j_call: TRBJ1-6; v_call: TRBV6-5; clone_size: NA; cdr3_length: 15; cdr3_nt: TGTGCCAGCAGTTACTCGAACCTACCGTCTTCACCCCTCCACTTT; cdr3_aa: CASSYSNLPSSPLHF
d_call: NA; j_call: TRBJ1-4; v_call: TRBV25-1; clone_size: NA; cdr3_length: 13; cdr3_nt: TGTGCCAGTAGGGGACACCGCTTCGAAAAACTGTTTTTT; cdr3_aa: CASRGHRFEKLFF
d_call: NA; j_call: TRBJ2-5; v_call: TRBV11-2; clone_size: NA; cdr3_length: 15; cdr3_nt: TGTGCCAGCAGCTTAACTAGGGCTAACCAAGAGACCCAGTACTTC; cdr3_aa: CASSLTRANQETQYF
d_call: TRBD1; j_call: TRBJ2-7; v_call: TRBV19; clone_size: once; cdr3_length: 16; cdr3_nt: TGTGCCAGTAGTAGGGGTCGGACAGGGGGAGGCTACGAGCAGTACTTC; cdr3_aa: CASSRGRTGGGYEQYF
d_call: NA; j_call: TRBJ2-7; v_call: TRBV6-1; clone_size: NA; cdr3_length: 14; cdr3_nt: TGTGCCAGCAGTGAAAGTATCGGGGGATGGGAGCAGTACTTC; cdr3_aa: CASSESIGGWEQYF
d_call: NA; j_call: TRBJ1-6; v_call: TRBV19; clone_size: NA; cdr3_length: 14; cdr3_nt: TGTGCCAGTAGTGTCCAGGGGAGTAATTCACCCCTCCACTTT; cdr3_aa: CASSVQGSNSPLHF
d_call: TRBD1; j_call: TRBJ2-7; v_call: TRBV18; clone_size: NA; cdr3_length: 12; cdr3_nt: TGTGCCAGCTCACCGGGGACAGTCGAGCAGTACTTC; cdr3_aa: CASSPGTVEQYF
d_call: NA; j_call: TRBJ2-2; v_call: TRBV24-1; clone_size: NA; cdr3_length: 18; cdr3_nt: TGTGCCACCAGTCCGTCTTTTTTACAGGGTGAGGGCACCGGGGAGCTGTTTTTT; cdr3_aa: CATSPSFLQGEGTGELFF
d_call: NA; j_call: TRBJ2-7; v_call: TRBV12-5; clone_size: NA; cdr3_length: 12; cdr3_nt: TGTGCTAGTGGTTTGGGTCCTATCGAGCAGTACTTC; cdr3_aa: CASGLGPIEQYF
d_call: NA; j_call: TRBJ1-4; v_call: TRBV18; clone_size: once; cdr3_length: 15; cdr3_nt: TGTGCCAGCTCGCCTAACCCAGAAGGCAGGGAAAAACTGTTTTTT; cdr3_aa: CASSPNPEGREKLFF
d_call: NA; j_call: TRBJ2-7; v_call: TRBV29-1; clone_size: NA; cdr3_length: 13; cdr3_nt: TGCAGCGCCGGACATCCAACGACCTACGAGCAGTACTTC; cdr3_aa: CSAGHPTTYEQYF
d_call: NA; j_call: TRBJ2-7; v_call: TRBV28; clone_size: NA; cdr3_length: 15; cdr3_nt: TGTGCCAGCAGTTTCTTCAACGACAGATTCTACGAGCAGTACTTC; cdr3_aa: CASSFFNDRFYEQYF
d_call: NA; j_call: TRBJ1-5; v_call: TRBV7-2; clone_size: NA; cdr3_length: 16; cdr3_nt: TGTGCCAGCAGCCTATCCTATATTTCGGGCAATCAGCCCCAGCATTTT; cdr3_aa: CASSLSYISGNQPQHF
d_call: NA; j_call: TRBJ2-4; v_call: TRBV29-1; clone_size: NA; cdr3_length: 16; cdr3_nt: TGCAGCGTTGAACTCTACTCCTCCGGGGCCAAAAACATTCAGTACTTC; cdr3_aa: CSVELYSSGAKNIQYF
d_call: NA; j_call: TRBJ2-1; v_call: TRBV18; clone_size: NA; cdr3_length: 13; cdr3_nt: TGTGCCAGCTCACCAGCGGGCGACAATGAGCAGTTCTTC; cdr3_aa: CASSPAGDNEQFF
d_call: TRBD2; j_call: TRBJ2-1; v_call: TRBV28; clone_size: NA; cdr3_length: 18; cdr3_nt: TGTGCCAGCAGTTTATTCCGGACGAGGACTAGCATAAGGAATGAGCAGTTCTTC; cdr3_aa: CASSLFRTRTSIRNEQFF
d_call: NA; j_call: TRBJ2-7; v_call: TRBV5-6; clone_size: NA; cdr3_length: 14; cdr3_nt: TGTGCCAGCAGCAGGCAGGGGTCTGCCTACGAGCAGTACTTC; cdr3_aa: CASSRQGSAYEQYF
d_call: TRBD2; j_call: TRBJ2-1; v_call: TRBV9; clone_size: NA; cdr3_length: 14; cdr3_nt: TGTGCCAGCAGAGAGGGACTAGCGACCAATGAGCAGTTCTTC; cdr3_aa: CASREGLATNEQFF
d_call: NA; j_call: TRBJ2-1; v_call: TRBV2; clone_size: NA; cdr3_length: 13; cdr3_nt: TGTGCCAGCACGGTCACTACCCACAATGAGCAGTTCTTC; cdr3_aa: CASTVTTHNEQFF
d_call: TRBD2; j_call: TRBJ2-1; v_call: TRBV19; clone_size: once; cdr3_length: 12; cdr3_nt: TGTGCCAGTAGTGCTAGCGGAAATGAGCAGTTCTTC; cdr3_aa: CASSASGNEQFF
d_call: NA; j_call: TRBJ1-2; v_call: TRBV10-3; clone_size: NA; cdr3_length: 14; cdr3_nt: TGTGCCATCAGTGAGGCCGGACATTTTTATGGCTACACCTTC; cdr3_aa: CAISEAGHFYGYTF
d_call: NA; j_call: TRBJ1-4; v_call: TRBV19; clone_size: NA; cdr3_length: 14; cdr3_nt: TGTGCCAGTAGTATAACAGCAACTAATGAAAAACTGTTTTTT; cdr3_aa: CASSITATNEKLFF
d_call: NA; j_call: TRBJ2-7; v_call: TRBV11-2; clone_size: NA; cdr3_length: 12; cdr3_nt: TGTGCCAGCAGCTCTAGAGATGGGGAGCAGTACTTC; cdr3_aa: CASSSRDGEQYF
d_call: NA; j_call: TRBJ1-2; v_call: TRBV5-4; clone_size: many; cdr3_length: 15; cdr3_nt: TGTGCCAGCAGCTTGGCAGGCCCCAGGGGCTATGGCTACACCTTC; cdr3_aa: CASSLAGPRGYGYTF
d_call: TRBD1; j_call: TRBJ2-5; v_call: TRBV2; clone_size: once; cdr3_length: 14; cdr3_nt: TGTGCCAGCAGCGGGACAGGGAAACAAGAGACCCAGTACTTC; cdr3_aa: CASSGTGKQETQYF
d_call: NA; j_call: TRBJ1-3; v_call: TRBV4-3; clone_size: NA; cdr3_length: 15; cdr3_nt: TGCGCCAGCAGCCAAGACACTTCCTCTGGAAACACCATATATTTT; cdr3_aa: CASSQDTSSGNTIYF
d_call: TRBD1; j_call: TRBJ1-1; v_call: TRBV6-2/TRBV6-3; clone_size: NA; cdr3_length: 16; cdr3_nt: TGTGCCAGCAGTTACTCCTCCCAGGGGGCGAACACTGAAGCTTTCTTT; cdr3_aa: CASSYSSQGANTEAFF